This T cell receptor beta chain was identified in a study of blood T cells in healthy people across ages. To note about this clonotype: Its target is unknown.

Per individual sample, total RNA of at least 5 micrograms was extracted. Next came a second PCR, run for about 6 to 11 cycles, which used a sample-barcoded 5' primer along with a J-beta primer mix. TCRdb re-called the 5' RACE reads through MiXCR, storing one row per CDR3 protein. The table has roughly 900,000 distinct CDR3 sequences, roughly 50% seen once. Study-wide results and caveats: Those diversity estimates obtained from one million T cells were thought to be underestimates.

The CDR3 spans 12 residues. CDR1 MGHRA and CDR2 YSYEKL come from the germline V gene. Trimming stripped 2 bases from V and 7 bases from J, with 9 bases between. Sequencing input: blood. The sequence was obtained from a young man in good health. The rearrangement links TRBV4-1 to TRBJ2-7; D not certain. CDR3 in DNA: TGCGCCAGCAGCCAAAACAACAATGAGCAGTACTTC. It yields the protein CASSQNNNEQYF.